What follows are 31 T cell receptor beta chains derived from one specimen sequenced in a study of blood T cell repertoires in COVID-19. This table comes from immunoSEQ multiplex PCR, and its TCRdb copy is limited to in-frame clones, with some not included. Of around 400,000 clones detected, 89% appear once; the ten largest clones hold more than 0.95%. Sequencing input: peripheral blood. The source of these receptors is a man aged 40-49 years with acute or convalescent COVID-19.

The J gene is TRBJ1-1, the V gene TRBV5-4; TRBD1 matches 10 bases. The CDR3 spans 18 residues. Unmatched junction bases numbered 12, after V lost 0 bases and J lost 4 bases. Germline V lookup: CDR1 SGHNT, CDR2 YYREEE (reference sequence). CDR3 residues: CASSLGGFGQGDGTEAFF. DNA of the CDR3: TGTGCCAGCAGCTTGGGTGGGTTTGGACAGGGGGACGGCACTGAAGCTTTCTTT.

The rearrangement uses TRBV6-6 and TRBJ1-1; 7 bases agree with TRBD1. In germline, CDR1 is MNHNY, CDR2 SVGAGI (reference sequence). The CDR3 consists of 13 residues. The trim removed 5 bases at V and 8 bases at J, leaving 8 bases unmatched. The CDR3 DNA follows: TGTGCCAGCAGTGGTCCGGTGGGACAGGAAGCTTTCTTT. Its protein product is CASSGPVGQEAFF.

The V and J genes are TRBV5-1 and TRBJ2-1, with TRBD1 matching 10 bases. Germline values: CDR1 SGHRS, CDR2 YFSETQ. With V trimmed by 0 bases and J by 1 base, 1 base remained unmatched. This CDR3 has 16 residues. The CDR3 protein is CASSLGQGASYNEQFF. The CDR3 nucleotides read TGCGCCAGCAGCTTGGGACAGGGGGCGTCCTACAATGAGCAGTTCTTC.

V usage is TRBV2 and J usage is TRBJ2-7, with 7 bases lining up with TRBD2. CDR3 length equals 16 residues. Germline V lookup: CDR1 SNHLY, CDR2 FYNNEI. V lost 3 bases, J lost 7 bases, and 15 bases stayed unmatched. The CDR3 nucleotides are TGTGCCAGCAGTGAGGCAAACGGGAGGCTGGCGTGGGAGCAGTACTTC. The encoded protein is CASSEANGRLAWEQYF.

The J gene is TRBJ1-6, the V gene TRBV11-2, with D possibly being TRBD1 (5 bases). This CDR3 is 15 amino acids long. Germline CDR1 is SGHAT and CDR2 is FQNNGV. The V end lost 0 bases, the J end lost 7 bases, and 10 bases lay between the germline ends. The CDR3 reads CASSLDGGVNSPLHF. In DNA form, the CDR3 reads TGTGCCAGCAGCTTAGATGGAGGGGTAAATTCACCCCTCCACTTT.

The V and J genes are TRBV12-3 or TRBV12-4 and TRBJ2-5, with a possible D match to TRBD1 (6 bases). The V gene lost 5 bases and the J gene lost 3 bases, with 7 bases spanning the gap. The CDR3 totals 12 residues. CDR3 sequence (DNA): TGTGCCAGCAGTGGACAGAAAGAGACCCAGTACTTC. Encoded protein: CASSGQKETQYF.

This chain uses TRBV4-1 with TRBJ2-1; TRBD2 matches 15 bases. This CDR3 region has 18 residues. Germline trimming cut 4 bases from V and 9 bases from J; bases unmatched to any gene: 13. CDR1 is MGHRA and CDR2 is YSYEKL in the germline V gene. CDR3 in DNA: TGCGCCAGCAGCCTTACCGGACTAGCGGGAGGGCCTTTTAGTGAGCAGTTCTTC. Translation gives CASSLTGLAGGPFSEQFF.

The chain joins TRBV10-1 to TRBJ2-1; 14 bases fit TRBD2. The V gene's germline CDR1 is WNHNN and CDR2 SYGVQD (reference sequence). V dropped 8 bases and J dropped 1; count of bases not matched to a gene: 7. The CDR3 sequence is 17 residues long. The DNA of the CDR3 is TGCGCCAGCGGACCGACTAGCGGGGGGGTTTCCTACAATGAGCAGTTCTTC. Residues: CASGPTSGGVSYNEQFF.

The chain carries TRBV3-1 (or the pseudogene TRBV3-2) and TRBJ1-1; 7 nucleotides agree with TRBD1. Germline assignment: CDR1 LGHDT and CDR2 YNNKEL (reference sequence). The CDR3 covers 15 residues. After removal of 1 base from V and 3 bases from J, the junction contained 5 bases not matched to a gene. CDR3 sequence: CASSQARTGHTEAFF. In DNA form, the CDR3 reads TGTGCCAGCAGCCAAGCCAGGACAGGTCACACTGAAGCTTTCTTT.

On this clone: Other DNA sequences in this sample translate to the same CDR3. The V and J genes are TRBV19 and TRBJ2-2; D is unclear. The CDR3 contains 11 residues. The germline V gene encodes CDR1 LNHDA and CDR2 SQIVND (reference sequence). V lost 6 bases to trimming and J lost 5 bases, with 4 bases between them. The CDR3: CASRRTGELFF. The CDR3 coding sequence is TGTGCCAGTAGGAGAACCGGGGAGCTGTTTTTT.

This chain connects TRBV10-3 to TRBJ1-2, with TRBD1 as a possible D gene (5 bases). Germline CDR1 reads ENHRY; CDR2 reads SYGVKD. The CDR3 sequence is 13 residues long. The V gene lost 10 bases and the J gene lost 7 bases, with 19 bases spanning the gap. The DNA of the CDR3 is TGTGCCACCACAGCTCGGGCCCAGGGTGGCTACACCTTC. It is translated as CATTARAQGGYTF.

The chain is built from TRBV29-1 and TRBJ1-2; TRBD1 aligns across 7 bases. This CDR3 has 13 residues. Germline V gene sequence: CDR1 SQVTM, CDR2 ANQGSEA. After removal of 5 bases from V and 0 bases from J, the junction contained 3 bases not matched to a gene. In DNA form, the CDR3 reads TGCAGCGTTCGGGACAGTACTAACTATGGCTACACCTTC. It is translated as CSVRDSTNYGYTF.

This clone appeared a single time. The V and J genes are TRBV9 and TRBJ2-2; TRBD2 might be the D (5 bases). Per germline, CDR1 SGDLS and CDR2 YYNGEE. Between the trimmed V and J ends, which lost 0 bases and 4 bases, there was a span of 10 bases. This CDR3 is built from 15 residues. DNA of the CDR3: TGTGCCAGCAGCGTAGTGGACTTCAGCACCGGGGAGCTGTTTTTT. Translation: CASSVVDFSTGELFF.

The genes are TRBV7-9 and TRBJ2-2; D is possibly TRBD1 (6 bases). CDR1 and CDR2 from the germline V gene are SEHNR and FQNEAQ (reference sequence). V lost 1 base and J 2 bases, leaving 14 bases between the germline ends. The CDR3 length is 17 residues. The CDR3 DNA reads as TGTGCCAGCAGCTTAGTGGGTGTCGGGACAAACACCGGGGAGCTGTTTTTT. Its protein is CASSLVGVGTNTGELFF.

The rearrangement joins TRBV6-4 to TRBJ2-1; the match to TRBD2 covers 8 bases. Germline-derived CDR1 and CDR2 are MRHNA and SNTAGT. V lost 0 bases to trimming and J lost 4 bases; unmatched junction nucleotides: 2. This CDR3 is built from 15 residues. The CDR3 bases are TGTGCCAGCAGTGACTCGGGGACTAGTTACAATGAGCAGTTCTTC. Translating gives CASSDSGTSYNEQFF.

V usage is TRBV6-5 and J usage is TRBJ1-3, with D possibly TRBD1 on 6 matching bases. Germline loops: CDR1 MNHEY, CDR2 SVGAGI. The ends were cut back, 2 bases at V and 0 bases at J, with 8 bases in the middle. The CDR3 sequence is 15 residues long. This CDR3 is CASSYDRSSGNTIYF. CDR3 in DNA: TGTGCCAGCAGTTACGACAGGAGCTCTGGAAACACCATATATTTT.

J is TRBJ1-2 and V is TRBV9; the D is unclear. From germline, CDR1 is SGDLS and CDR2 YYNGEE. With 3 bases removed from V and 7 bases from J, the gap between germline ends came to 22 bases. The CDR3 loop spans 16 amino acids. CDR3 DNA: TGTGCCAGCAGCGGAAGGAGTATCCCGGTCGGAAGTGGCTACACCTTC. Protein: CASSGRSIPVGSGYTF.

V and J are TRBV4-1 and TRBJ2-3; the match to TRBD2 covers 9 bases. The J segment lost 4 bases and the V segment lost 1 base, leaving 9 bases of the junction unmatched. The CDR3 loop spans 17 amino acids. Germline V gene sequence: CDR1 MGHRA, CDR2 YSYEKL. CDR3 sequence (DNA): TGCGCCAGCAGCCAAGGTAGGGCTAGCGGGACGGCAGATACGCAGTATTTT. It translates to CASSQGRASGTADTQYF.

J is TRBJ1-5 and V is TRBV20-1, with 8 bases matching TRBD1. This CDR3 region has 13 residues. Germline V gene sequence: CDR1 DFQATT, CDR2 SNEGSKA (reference sequence). The trim removed 3 bases at V and 9 bases at J, leaving 7 bases unmatched. The CDR3 coding sequence is TGCAGTGCTAGTCCGACAGGGGTTCGGCCCCAGCATTTT. Its protein is CSASPTGVRPQHF.

This chain joins TRBV7-8 and TRBJ2-7; 9 bases fit TRBD2. The CDR3 has 14 amino acids. V was pared by 5 bases and J by 7 bases, with 9 bases of the junction left unmatched. Germline CDR1 and CDR2: SGHVS and FQNEAQ. Written as DNA, the CDR3 is TGTGCCAGCAGCGCCTCTAGCGGGGTTAGGGAGCAGTACTTC. Residues: CASSASSGVREQYF.

This clone has just a few counts. V usage is TRBV10-3 and J usage is TRBJ1-2; 7 nucleotides line up with TRBD1. The CDR3 runs 16 residues. V was pared by 2 bases and J by 2 bases, with 8 bases of the junction left unmatched. CDR1 ENHRY and CDR2 SYGVKD come from the germline V gene. The CDR3 DNA sequence: TGTGCCATCAGTGAGGGGGGACAGCACACGAACTATGGCTACACCTTC. It yields the protein CAISEGGQHTNYGYTF.

As to this clone: Distinct nucleotide sequences in the sample also encode this CDR3. V is TRBV2 and J is TRBJ2-3, with a tentative D call TRBD2 (5 bases). This CDR3 spans 14 amino acids. The V end was cut by 2 bases, the J end by 6 bases, with 12 bases between. Germline loops: CDR1 SNHLY, CDR2 FYNNEI. CDR3 bases: TGTGCCAGCAGTGAACTCGCGGGCGCCGATACGCAGTATTTT. This codes for CASSELAGADTQYF.

The rearrangement joins TRBV7-9 to TRBJ2-2, with D possibly being TRBD2 (5 bases). This CDR3 region has 15 residues. V lost 5 bases and J lost 2, with 12 bases in between. Germline V lookup: CDR1 SEHNR, CDR2 FQNEAQ (reference sequence). The CDR3 sequence is CASSPDPGNTGELFF. The CDR3 region has the DNA TGTGCCAGCAGCCCCGACCCGGGAAACACCGGGGAGCTGTTTTTT.

The genes are TRBV6-5 and TRBJ1-5; D not resolved. CDR3 length equals 15 residues. Germline V CDR1 and CDR2: MNHEY, SVGAGI. The ends were cut back, 8 bases at V and 3 bases at J, with 17 bases in the middle. The CDR3 region is CASERRSLINQPQHF. The DNA of the CDR3 is TGTGCCAGCGAGAGACGGAGCCTAATCAATCAGCCCCAGCATTTT.

This clone showed up just once. This CDR3 is CASSHGGDLHF. The CDR3 bases are TGTGCCAGCAGCCATGGGGGCGATCTCCACTTT. The rearrangement links TRBV9 to TRBJ1-6, with D perhaps matching TRBD1 (6 bases). Looked up from germline, CDR1 is SGDLS and CDR2 is YYNGEE. The CDR3 is made up of 11 amino acids. The ends were cut back, 4 bases at V and 16 bases at J, with 12 bases in the middle.

The rearrangement joins TRBV5-1 to TRBJ2-7; perhaps TRBD2 as D (5 bases). The germline gives CDR1 SGHRS, CDR2 YFSETQ. This CDR3 region has 14 residues. The V end lost 0 bases, the J end lost 6 bases, and 13 bases lay between the germline ends. Written as DNA, the CDR3 is TGCGCCAGCAGCTTGGTAGTAGGAGGTAGCGAGCAGTACTTC. It translates to CASSLVVGGSEQYF.

This clone was seen a single time. This chain links TRBV28 with TRBJ2-3, with 7 positions matching TRBD1. V dropped 4 bases and J dropped 1; count of bases not matched to a gene: 5. Germline CDR1 is MDHEN and CDR2 is SYDVKM. The CDR3 extends over 15 amino acids. CDR3 sequence (DNA): TGTGCCAGCAGTTCCCGACAGGGAGGCACAGATACGCAGTATTTT. Protein sequence: CASSSRQGGTDTQYF.

The chain employs TRBV19 and TRBJ1-6, with 7 bases that match TRBD1. The germline CDR1 and CDR2 sequences are LNHDA and SQIVND (reference sequence). J was trimmed by 7 bases and V by 10 bases; bases with no gene match: 7. CDR3 size: 13 residues. CDR3 in amino acids: CAIGDRVNSPLHF. The CDR3 bases are TGTGCCATCGGTGACAGGGTAAATTCACCCCTCCACTTT.

The chain couples TRBV11-2 to TRBJ2-2, with TRBD2 matching over 13 bases. The CDR3 runs 16 residues. CDR1 SGHAT and CDR2 FQNNGV come from the germline V gene. With 5 bases clipped from V and 6 bases from J, the junction kept 6 bases outside the gene matches. The CDR3 reads CASSPTSGGAAGELFF. For the CDR3, the DNA is TGTGCCAGCAGCCCCACTAGCGGGGGGGCCGCCGGGGAGCTGTTTTTT.

This clone was found once. The rearrangement uses TRBV4-1 and TRBJ1-2; 8 nucleotides agree with TRBD1. V shed 1 base, J shed 4 bases, and the junction held 5 bases outside the gene matches. CDR1 and CDR2 (germline): MGHRA, YSYEKL. The CDR3 has 15 residues. The CDR3 loop reads CASSQGRGRVYGYTF. In DNA form, the CDR3 reads TGCGCCAGCAGCCAAGGCAGGGGGCGAGTCTATGGCTACACCTTC.

This chain joins TRBV20-1 and TRBJ2-7; perhaps TRBD2 as D (6 bases). Germline assignment: CDR1 DFQATT and CDR2 SNEGSKA (reference sequence). V gave up 3 bases and J gave up 3 bases, with 12 bases separating them. CDR3 length: 13 amino acids. CDR3 protein: CSASLGTVYEQYF. CDR3 DNA: TGCAGTGCTAGTCTGGGGACTGTCTACGAGCAGTACTTC.